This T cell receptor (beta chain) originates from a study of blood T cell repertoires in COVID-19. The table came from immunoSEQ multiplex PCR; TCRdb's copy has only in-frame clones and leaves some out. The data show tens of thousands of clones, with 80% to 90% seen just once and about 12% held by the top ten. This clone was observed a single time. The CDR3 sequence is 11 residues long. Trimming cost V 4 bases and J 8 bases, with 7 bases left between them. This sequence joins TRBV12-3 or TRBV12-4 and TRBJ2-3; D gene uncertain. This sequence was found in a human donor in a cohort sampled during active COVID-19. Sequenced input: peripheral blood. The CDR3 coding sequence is TGTGCCAGCAGTTCCCCTAGTACGCAGTATTTT. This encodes CASSSPSTQYF.